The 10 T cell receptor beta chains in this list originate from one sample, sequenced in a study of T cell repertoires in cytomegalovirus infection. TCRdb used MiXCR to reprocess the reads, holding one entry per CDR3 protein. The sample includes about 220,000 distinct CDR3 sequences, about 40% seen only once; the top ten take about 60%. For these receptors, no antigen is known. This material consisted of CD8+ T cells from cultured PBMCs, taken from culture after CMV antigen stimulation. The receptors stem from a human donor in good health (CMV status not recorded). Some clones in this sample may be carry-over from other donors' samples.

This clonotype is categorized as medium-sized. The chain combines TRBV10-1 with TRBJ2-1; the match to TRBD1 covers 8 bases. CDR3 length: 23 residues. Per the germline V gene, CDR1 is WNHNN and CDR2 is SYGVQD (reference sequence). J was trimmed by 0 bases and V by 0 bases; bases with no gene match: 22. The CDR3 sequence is CASSESISGTGGPPAPSYNEQFF. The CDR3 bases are TGCGCCAGCAGTGAGTCGATTTCTGGGACAGGTGGACCCCCGGCTCCCTCCTACAATGAGCAGTTCTTC.

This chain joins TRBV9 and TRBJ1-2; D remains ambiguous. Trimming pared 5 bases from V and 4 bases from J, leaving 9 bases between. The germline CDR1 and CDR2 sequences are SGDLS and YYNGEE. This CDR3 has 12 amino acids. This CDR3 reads CASRDGFYGYTF. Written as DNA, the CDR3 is TGTGCCAGCAGGGACGGTTTCTATGGCTACACCTTC.

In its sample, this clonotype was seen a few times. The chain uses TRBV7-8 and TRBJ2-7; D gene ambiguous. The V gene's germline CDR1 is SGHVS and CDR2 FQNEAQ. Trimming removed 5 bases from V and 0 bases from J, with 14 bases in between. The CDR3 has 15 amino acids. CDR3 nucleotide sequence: TGTGCCAGCAGCCCAGAATTCACTTTCTCCTACGAGCAGTACTTC. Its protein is CASSPEFTFSYEQYF.

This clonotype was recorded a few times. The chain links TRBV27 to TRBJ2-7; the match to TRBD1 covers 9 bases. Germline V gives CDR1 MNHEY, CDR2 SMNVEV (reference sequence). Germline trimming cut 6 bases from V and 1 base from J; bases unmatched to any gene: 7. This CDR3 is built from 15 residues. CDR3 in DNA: TGTGCCAGCAGCCCCGACAGGGGGAGGTCCTACGAGCAGTACTTC. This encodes CASSPDRGRSYEQYF.

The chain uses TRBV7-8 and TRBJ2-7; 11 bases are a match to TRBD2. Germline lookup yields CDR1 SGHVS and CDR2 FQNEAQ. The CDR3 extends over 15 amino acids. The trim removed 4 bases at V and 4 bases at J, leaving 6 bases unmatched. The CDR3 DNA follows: TGTGCCAGCAGCTACCGTAGCGGGAGGGTATACGAGCAGTACTTC. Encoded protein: CASSYRSGRVYEQYF.

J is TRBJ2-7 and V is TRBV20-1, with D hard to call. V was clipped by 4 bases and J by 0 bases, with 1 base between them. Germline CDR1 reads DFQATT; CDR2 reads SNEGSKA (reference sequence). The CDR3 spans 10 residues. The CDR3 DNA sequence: TGCAGTGCTACCTCCTACGAGCAGTACTTC. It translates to CSATSYEQYF.

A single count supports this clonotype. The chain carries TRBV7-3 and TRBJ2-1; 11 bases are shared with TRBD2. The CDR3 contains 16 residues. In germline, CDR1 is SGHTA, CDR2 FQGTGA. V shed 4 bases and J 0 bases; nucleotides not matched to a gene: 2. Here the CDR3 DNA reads TGTGCCAGCAGCTGGGGACTAGCGGACTCCTACAATGAGCAGTTCTTC. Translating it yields CASSWGLADSYNEQFF.

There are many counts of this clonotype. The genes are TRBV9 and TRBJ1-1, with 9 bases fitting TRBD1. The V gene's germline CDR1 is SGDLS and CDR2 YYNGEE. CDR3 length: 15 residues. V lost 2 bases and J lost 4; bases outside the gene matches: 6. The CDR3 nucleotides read TGTGCCAGCAGCGTCACAGGGGGCGGCGGCACTGAAGCTTTCTTT. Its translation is CASSVTGGGGTEAFF.

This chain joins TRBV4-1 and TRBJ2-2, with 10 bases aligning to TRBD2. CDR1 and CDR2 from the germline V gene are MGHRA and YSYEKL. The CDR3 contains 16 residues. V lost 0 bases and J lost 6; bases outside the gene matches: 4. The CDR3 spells CASSQDSGRSPGELFF. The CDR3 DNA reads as TGCGCCAGCAGCCAAGATAGCGGGAGGTCCCCCGGGGAGCTGTTTTTT.

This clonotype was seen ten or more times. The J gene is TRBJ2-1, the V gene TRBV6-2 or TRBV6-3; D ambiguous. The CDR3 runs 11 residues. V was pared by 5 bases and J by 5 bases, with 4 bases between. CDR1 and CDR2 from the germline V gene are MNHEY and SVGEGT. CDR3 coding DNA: TGTGCCAGCAGTACCCACAATGAGCAGTTCTTC. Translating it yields CASSTHNEQFF.